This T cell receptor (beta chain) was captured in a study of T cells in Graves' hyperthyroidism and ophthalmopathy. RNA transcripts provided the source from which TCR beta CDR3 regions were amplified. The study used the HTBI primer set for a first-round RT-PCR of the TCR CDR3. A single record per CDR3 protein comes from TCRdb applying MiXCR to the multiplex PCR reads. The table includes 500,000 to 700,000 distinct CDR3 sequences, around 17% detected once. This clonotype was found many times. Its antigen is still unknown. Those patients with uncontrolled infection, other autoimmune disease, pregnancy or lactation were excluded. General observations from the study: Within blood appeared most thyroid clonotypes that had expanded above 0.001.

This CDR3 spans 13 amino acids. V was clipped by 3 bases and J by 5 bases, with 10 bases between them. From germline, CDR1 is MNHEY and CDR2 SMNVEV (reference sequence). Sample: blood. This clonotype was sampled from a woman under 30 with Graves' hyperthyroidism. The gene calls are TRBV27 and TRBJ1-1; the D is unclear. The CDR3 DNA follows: TGTGCCAGCAGTTTTTATGGGCGTACTGAAGCTTTCTTT. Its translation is CASSFYGRTEAFF.